The 9 T cell receptor beta chains reported below all come from one sample, sequenced in a study of T cell responses to AZD1222 COVID-19 vaccine. The data were produced by immunoSEQ multiplex PCR, yet TCRdb's version contains in-frame clones alone and is incomplete. Of approximately 150,000 clones listed, approximately 89% are singletons. Specimen: peripheral blood, collected 28 days after the second AZD1222 dose. These receptors all come from an adult who received the AZD1222 COVID-19 vaccine.

This chain connects TRBV24-1 to TRBJ2-2; D is tentatively TRBD1 or TRBD2 (5 bases each). This CDR3 has 14 amino acids. Germline V CDR1 and CDR2: KGHDR, SFDVKD. V was shortened by 9 bases and J by 0 bases, with 10 bases between the two germline ends. CDR3 DNA: TGTGCCACCCGGGGCAGCACGAACACCGGGGAGCTGTTTTTT. Translated, it gives CATRGSTNTGELFF.

For this clone: Other DNA sequences in the sample encode the same CDR3. The genes are TRBV7-9 and TRBJ1-5; D is possibly TRBD1 (6 bases). Germline V gives CDR1 SEHNR, CDR2 FQNEAQ (reference sequence). This CDR3 is 14 amino acids long. The V and J ends lost 1 base and 4 bases respectively, with 8 bases between them. The CDR3: CASSLGGGNQPQHF. In nucleotides, the CDR3 is TGTGCCAGCAGCTTAGGAGGGGGGAATCAGCCCCAGCATTTT.

The rearrangement uses TRBV28 and TRBJ1-4; no definite D call. The CDR3 contains 14 residues. Between the trimmed V and J ends, which lost 3 bases and 6 bases, there was a span of 11 bases. The V gene's germline CDR1 is MDHEN and CDR2 SYDVKM. CDR3: CASSFEGHDEKLFF. The CDR3, as DNA: TGTGCCAGCAGTTTCGAGGGTCATGATGAAAAACTGTTTTTT.

The chain combines TRBV7-2 with TRBJ2-5; weak D call: TRBD2 (5 bases). The germline gives CDR1 SGHTA, CDR2 FQGNSA. V was trimmed by 5 bases and J by 4 bases, leaving 14 bases between them. The CDR3 has 14 amino acids. CDR3: CASSPPIGGETQYF. In nucleotides, the CDR3 is TGTGCCAGCAGCCCTCCTATAGGAGGAGAGACCCAGTACTTC.

This clone showed up just once. The V gene is TRBV19, the J gene TRBJ1-5; D unresolved. The CDR3 loop spans 12 amino acids. Trimming took 3 bases from V and 2 from J, leaving 2 bases between them. CDR1 and CDR2 (germline): LNHDA, SQIVND (reference sequence). The CDR3 DNA sequence: TGTGCCAGTAGTATTGGCAATCAGCCCCAGCATTTT. This codes for CASSIGNQPQHF.

CDR3 bases: TGTGCCTGGAGTGTACAGACTTACACTGAAGCTTTCTTT. It yields the protein CAWSVQTYTEAFF. The chain carries TRBV30 and TRBJ1-1; unclear D gene. From germline, CDR1 is GTSNPN and CDR2 SVGIG (reference sequence). V lost 0 bases and J 3 bases, leaving 8 bases between the germline ends. The CDR3 contains 13 residues.

The chain joins TRBV6-5 to TRBJ1-5; 9 bases align to TRBD1. Trimming at V came to 6 bases and at J to 4 bases, leaving 4 bases not matched to a gene. The CDR3 consists of 14 residues. Germline loops: CDR1 MNHEY, CDR2 SVGAGI. This CDR3 reads CASSGTGKNQPQHF. The CDR3 DNA reads TGTGCCAGCAGCGGGACAGGGAAGAATCAGCCCCAGCATTTT.

J is TRBJ2-5 and V is TRBV7-2; D not certain. The CDR3 is 13 residues long. V was clipped by 5 bases and J by 5 bases, with 12 bases between them. CDR1 is SGHTA and CDR2 is FQGNSA in the germline V gene. The DNA for the CDR3 is TGTGCCAGCAGCCCCGTGAGGTTGGAGACCCAGTACTTC. This encodes CASSPVRLETQYF.

The CDR3 reads CASSRGGVQETQYF. The CDR3 DNA reads TGTGCCAGCAGCCGCGGAGGGGTGCAAGAGACCCAGTACTTC. The chain recombines TRBV5-6 with TRBJ2-5; a possible D gene is TRBD2 (6 bases). This CDR3 is built from 14 residues. Germline CDR1 reads SGHDT; CDR2 reads YYEEEE. V shed 4 bases and J shed 2 bases, with 12 bases lying between them.